This T cell receptor beta chain was identified during a study of PD-1 blockade in classical Hodgkin lymphoma (TCRdb year 2020). In the study overall: Nivolumab dosing was 3 mg/kg intravenously every 2 weeks, continuing until either disease progression or unacceptable toxicity. The study used TCR beta sequencing and CyTOF to define a peripheral blood immune signature of response to PD-1 blockade in classical Hodgkin lymphoma.

Here is what the overall study found, with its caveats: Lower diversity was observed in patients in whom nivolumab was started less than 1 year after ASCT, and these patients were excluded from later analyses so that confounding by immune reconstitution would be avoided. The study was limited to a single clinical trial cohort, and causes of repertoire differences, possibly disease activity or prior therapy, remained undefined. Baseline TCR diversity was reported as lower in newly diagnosed patients than in healthy donors, and lower still in relapsed/refractory patients. Baseline diversity similar to that of newly diagnosed patients was observed in trial patients achieving complete response, whereas significantly lower diversity was observed in partial responders and progressors. By C4D1, a significant rise was seen in CD4+ TCR diversity but not in CD8+ TCR diversity (p=0.0027 vs p=0.16), and the rise was most apparent among complete responders (p=0.02).

From a lookup of the germline V gene, CDR1 and CDR2 are MDHEN and SYDVKM. Including the terminal cysteine and phenylalanine, the CDR3 comprises 14 residues. The CDR3 DNA has 42 bases and is translated from base 1. Trimming removed 5 bases from V and 7 bases from J; the gene matches leave 11 bases unexplained. The Qiagen DNeasy kit was used to extract genomic DNA from unsorted PBMCs and from the negatively selected CD4+ and CD8+ fractions. TCR beta CDR3 regions were subjected to amplification by immunoSEQ multiplex PCR with primers that anneal to V and J segments. Amplification bias was minimized using a synthetic immune receptor repertoire, and residual bias was removed computationally after sequencing. In the original analysis: Repertoire diversity was quantified as the Shannon entropy index using custom Python scripts. Unsorted, CD4+ and CD8+ repertoires were examined separately, except in combined analyses, for which CD4+ and CD8+ sequences were merged in silico. A clone was considered expanded if an increase in frequency of at least 2-fold after treatment relative to C1D1 was found, and a pseudocount of 0.5 was applied to clones undetected at baseline. Singleton clones were defined as clones with 0 or 1 copy at C1D1, and non-singleton clones were defined as clones with 2 or more copies. Clones expanded in unsorted samples were assigned a CD4+, CD8+ or unknown annotation through matching of protein sequences in sorted samples from the same patient. Diversity changes from C1D1 to C4D1 were tested in paired samples using Wilcoxon tests. The table comes from immuneACCESS by way of TCRdb, which keeps in-frame sequences with V and J called. Part of the clones is missing from these tables; in studies checked, under half for an unresolved V gene and the rest for unknown reasons. The V and J calls and clone size were taken over from that table, and D and trimming were inferred from the DNA. The sample contains about 110,000 clones, about nine tenths of them found a single time. The biggest ten clones account for 15% to 20% of the sample.

The sample's time point, from its label and the paper: cycle 2 day 1 (C2D1) of nivolumab. All trial patients had relapsed after autologous stem cell transplantation, with cohorts A, B and C differing in prior brentuximab vedotin exposure. A total of 56 patients with relapsed/refractory classical Hodgkin lymphoma made up the trial cohort, and each patient's best overall response was complete response, partial response or progressive disease. Single-agent nivolumab was administered to trial patients in the multi-cohort phase II CheckMate 205 trial. An independent review committee assessed best overall response using the 2007 International Working Group response criteria. PBMCs from the trial were collected at three points: immediately before nivolumab initiation (C1D1), and during therapy at cycle 2 day 1 and cycle 4 day 1. After peripheral blood was drawn into 8 mL Vacutainer Cell Preparation Tubes, PBMCs were isolated by centrifugation and then cryopreserved.

Turning to this clone: This clone's antigen is unknown. Base qualities are missing; no much larger clone stands one base away.

The sequence is built from TRBV28 and TRBJ2-7; 7 junctional bases match TRBD1. The sequencing here drew on peripheral blood mononuclear cells (PBMCs), taken before the second cycle of nivolumab. This clonotype was sampled from a human donor with classical Hodgkin lymphoma. This receptor carries the CDR3 CASSPGQALREQYF. In nucleotide form, the sequence is TGTGCCAGCAGTCCTGGACAGGCACTACGAGAGCAGTACTTC.